This entry is about one TCR beta chain. Antigen unknown. For every donor, a draw yielded ten milliliters of peripheral blood. PCR was performed a second time for roughly 7 to 12 cycles using a sample-barcoded 5' primer and a J-beta primer mix. The template-switch adaptor was a 5' adaptor with 12 random nucleotides. It tagged each cDNA molecule. Each CDR3 protein is one row after TCRdb ran MiXCR on the 5' RACE reads. The table includes approximately 780,000 distinct CDR3 sequences, around a quarter detected once. The data are from a study of blood T cells in healthy people across ages. Broader study findings: Significant beta diversity loss was already apparent by age 40, declining roughly linearly.

CDR3 size: 14 residues. Trimming took 6 bases from V and 8 from J, leaving 16 bases between them. Germline lookup yields CDR1 MDHEN and CDR2 SYDVKM. This same sample was also part of a study on T cells of mothers and their children. Turning to that study: About 6 children and their three healthy Caucasian mothers were the donors.

Sequenced input: blood. The receptor was isolated from a boy aged 10-17 years in good health. V and J are TRBV28 and TRBJ1-4; a weak D match, TRBD1 (5 bases). CDR3 nucleotide sequence: TGTGCCAGCAGCCCGTCAACTTGGGGCGAAAAACTGTTTTTT. It encodes CASSPSTWGEKLFF.